The TCR beta chain under discussion was sequenced for a study of blood T cell repertoires in COVID-19. Background on the study: PBMCs, B-cell-depleted T cells, or T cells provided the cDNA or gDNA that made up the material.

How the authors handled the data: Reference gene primers were amplified, and this amplification served to estimate nucleated cell counts. Generated by immunoSEQ multiplex PCR, the TCRdb table keeps only in-frame clones and is missing some. Clonal size and the V and J genes are those of that table, whereas D and trimming came from the DNA. The sample yields roughly 150,000 clones, 81% seen once. The V segment lost 2 bases and the J segment 4 bases; nucleotides outside the gene matches: 4. CDR3 length: 15 residues. In germline, CDR1 is SGDLS, CDR2 YYNGEE. The sample consisted of peripheral blood. This TCR derives from a man in his sixties with active or convalescent COVID-19. This chain joins TRBV9 and TRBJ2-7; 12 nucleotides line up with TRBD1. The CDR3 loop is CASSVRDRGPYEQYF. In DNA, the CDR3 is TGTGCCAGCAGCGTCCGGGACAGGGGGCCGTACGAGCAGTACTTC.